Presented here are 19 T cell receptor beta chains from one specimen sequenced in a study of blood T cell repertoires in COVID-19. Some clones are missing from TCRdb's copy, which holds only in-frame ones; the method was immunoSEQ multiplex PCR. The table includes approximately 190,000 clones, under 90% detected once. The sample consisted of peripheral blood. These receptors were taken from a man in his 60s with acute or convalescent COVID-19.

The V call is TRBV30, the J call TRBJ2-3, with D tentatively TRBD2 (7 bases). The CDR3 covers 13 residues. From germline, CDR1 is GTSNPN and CDR2 SVGIG (reference sequence). Trimming took off 0 bases at V and 6 bases at J, with 10 bases between the two ends. As DNA, the CDR3 is TGTGCCTGGAGTGTTAAGGGGGGGGATACGCAGTATTTT. Translating it yields CAWSVKGGDTQYF.

The chain has TRBV6-5 and TRBJ2-5; unclear D gene. Germline CDR1 reads MNHEY; CDR2 reads SVGAGI. The CDR3 is made up of 14 amino acids. Trimming left V 4 bases short and J 1 base short, with 10 bases between. The CDR3 bases are TGTGCCAGCAGTTGGTTACAAACCCAAGAGACCCAGTACTTC. It translates to CASSWLQTQETQYF.

This chain uses TRBV24-1 with TRBJ1-6, with TRBD1 identical over 7 bases. The length of the CDR3 is 14 residues. The ends lost 9 bases at V and 7 bases at J; junction bases unmatched: 8. From germline, CDR1 is KGHDR and CDR2 SFDVKD. CDR3: CATDAGTENSPLHF. DNA of the CDR3: TGTGCCACCGACGCCGGGACAGAAAATTCACCCCTCCACTTT.

The chain combines TRBV6-5 with TRBJ2-7; 8 bases line up with TRBD1. This CDR3 has 14 residues. The germline V gene has CDR1 MNHEY and CDR2 SVGAGI. V lost 6 bases to trimming and J lost 2 bases; unmatched junction nucleotides: 6. The CDR3, as DNA: TGTGCCAGCAGGCCCGGGACAGGCCCCTACGAGCAGTACTTC. This sequence encodes CASRPGTGPYEQYF.

The gene calls are TRBV2 and TRBJ1-5; the match to TRBD1 covers 10 bases. The CDR3 sequence is 14 residues long. Germline V CDR1 and CDR2: SNHLY, FYNNEI. V dropped 9 bases and J dropped 4; count of bases not matched to a gene: 6. The CDR3 is CASCPGQGNQPQHF. In DNA form, the CDR3 reads TGTGCCAGTTGCCCGGGACAGGGGAATCAGCCCCAGCATTTT.

The chain is built from TRBV6-2 or TRBV6-3 and TRBJ1-5, with TRBD1 as a possible D gene (6 bases). V shed 6 bases and J shed 0 bases, with 12 bases lying between them. This CDR3 is 15 amino acids long. Germline V gene sequence: CDR1 MNHEY, CDR2 SVGEGT. This CDR3 reads CASSSGQFSNQPQHF. The CDR3 bases are TGTGCCAGCAGCTCCGGACAGTTTAGCAATCAGCCCCAGCATTTT.

The chain combines TRBV10-1 with TRBJ1-5; 7 bases align to TRBD1. Trimming at V came to 5 bases and at J to 4 bases, leaving 5 bases not matched to a gene. Germline CDR1 is WNHNN and CDR2 is SYGVQD (reference sequence). This CDR3 has 14 residues. CDR3 amino acids: CASSRQGRNQPQHF. The DNA for the CDR3 is TGCGCCAGCAGTAGACAGGGAAGGAATCAGCCCCAGCATTTT.

This clone was observed many times. CDR3 residues: CASSQEQGRAQHF. The CDR3 region has the DNA TGTGCCAGCAGCCAAGAACAGGGCCGGGCCCAGCATTTT. The chain links TRBV4-2 to TRBJ1-5; perhaps TRBD1 as D (6 bases). The CDR3 totals 13 residues. V lost 0 bases and J lost 11, with 11 bases in between. Germline assignment: CDR1 LGHNA and CDR2 YNFKEQ.

As to this clone: The junction does not match germline at one end; this may be a read error. The same CDR3 can be traced to other DNA sequences in this sample. The chain recombines TRBV2 with TRBJ1-6; TRBD1 matches 9 bases. CDR3 length equals 15 residues. CDR1 and CDR2 (germline): SNHLY, FYNNEI. CDR3 bases: TGCGCCAGCAGTTTGACAGGGGGGAATAATTCACCCCTCCACTTT. Translated: CASSLTGGNNSPLHF.

The rearrangement links TRBV3-1 (or the pseudogene TRBV3-2) to TRBJ1-6; possible D gene TRBD1, 6 bases. Germline CDR1 LGHDT, CDR2 YNNKEL (reference sequence). This CDR3 spans 14 amino acids. V was trimmed by 4 bases and J by 5 bases, leaving 9 bases between them. CDR3 in amino acids: CASSLNRDNSPLHF. Here the CDR3 DNA reads TGTGCCAGCAGCCTTAACAGGGATAATTCACCCCTCCACTTT.

The V call is TRBV24-1, the J call TRBJ2-3, with a tentative D call TRBD2 (5 bases). Germline V gene sequence: CDR1 KGHDR, CDR2 SFDVKD. V lost 6 bases and J 4 bases, leaving 19 bases between the germline ends. The CDR3 sequence is 16 residues long. The CDR3 sequence: CATSNPLAAGPDTQYF. As DNA, the CDR3 is TGTGCCACCAGTAACCCGCTAGCAGCAGGCCCAGATACGCAGTATTTT.

The rearrangement uses TRBV5-4 and TRBJ1-2, with D perhaps TRBD1 (6 bases). This CDR3 is 14 amino acids long. Per germline, CDR1 SGHNT and CDR2 YYREEE (reference sequence). The V end was cut by 4 bases, the J end by 3 bases, with 13 bases between. Here the CDR3 reads CASSETGNHYGYTF. CDR3 DNA sequence: TGTGCCAGCAGCGAAACAGGGAACCACTATGGCTACACCTTC.

The chain links TRBV7-2 to TRBJ2-7, with 10 positions matching TRBD1. V was clipped by 5 bases and J by 7 bases; unmatched bases: 8. This CDR3 is built from 14 residues. Germline loops: CDR1 SGHTA, CDR2 FQGNSA. The DNA for the CDR3 is TGTGCCAGCAGCACGACAGGGGGCGCGGGGGAGCAGTACTTC. Its translation: CASSTTGGAGEQYF.

This chain connects TRBV20-1 to TRBJ2-1; 7 positions match TRBD2. Germline V CDR1 and CDR2: DFQATT, SNEGSKA (reference sequence). Germline trimming cut 3 bases from V and 4 bases from J; bases unmatched to any gene: 6. The CDR3 spans 14 residues. The CDR3 sequence is CSASSAGSYNEQFF. The CDR3 DNA reads as TGCAGTGCTAGTTCAGCGGGGTCTTACAATGAGCAGTTCTTC.

The chain has TRBV11-2 and TRBJ1-1; 7 bases fit TRBD1. V lost 5 bases to trimming and J lost 10 bases; unmatched junction nucleotides: 7. CDR3 length equals 12 residues. Looked up from germline, CDR1 is SGHAT and CDR2 is FQNNGV. The CDR3 protein is CASSPGQLVAFF. CDR3 bases: TGTGCCAGCAGCCCGGGACAGCTAGTAGCTTTCTTT.

V gene TRBV7-8 combines with J gene TRBJ1-5, with D possibly matching TRBD1 (5 bases). V lost 1 base, J lost 5 bases, and 12 bases lay in between. CDR3 size: 15 residues. Germline values: CDR1 SGHVS, CDR2 FQNEAQ. CDR3 sequence reads: CASSLVAQGHQPQHF. The CDR3, as DNA: TGTGCCAGCAGCTTAGTGGCGCAGGGCCATCAGCCCCAGCATTTT.

The CDR3 here is CASSFQTSGGYNEQFF. The CDR3 DNA is TGTGCCAGCAGTTTCCAGACTAGCGGGGGTTACAATGAGCAGTTCTTC. The chain links TRBV6-2 or TRBV6-3 to TRBJ2-1, with 12 bases lining up with TRBD2. The CDR3 is 16 residues long. Germline CDR1 is MNHEY and CDR2 is SVGEGT. With V trimmed by 4 bases and J by 4 bases, 5 bases remained unmatched.

The chain has TRBV15 and TRBJ2-3; tentatively, D is TRBD2 (7 bases). Between the trimmed V and J ends, which lost 3 bases and 1 base, there was a span of 14 bases. CDR3 length equals 16 residues. The germline CDR1 and CDR2 sequences are LNHNV and YYDKDF (reference sequence). CDR3 in DNA: TGTGCCACCAGCAGTTTAGGGGGGAGGGGCACAGATACGCAGTATTTT. It translates to CATSSLGGRGTDTQYF.

V usage is TRBV9 and J usage is TRBJ2-6, with D maybe TRBD1 (5 bases). This CDR3 spans 17 amino acids. The ends were cut back, 6 bases at V and 0 bases at J, with 16 bases in the middle. The germline V gene encodes CDR1 SGDLS and CDR2 YYNGEE. The CDR3 nucleotides read TGTGCCAGCAACAAACAGGTGATGAACTCTGGGGCCAACGTCCTGACTTTC. Residues: CASNKQVMNSGANVLTF. The complete variable domain, with remaining parts taken from reference TRBV9 and TRBJ2-6, reads DSGVTQTPKHLITATGQRVTLRCSPRSGDLSVYWYQQSLDQGLQFLIQYYNGEERAKGNILERFSAQQFPDLHSELNLSSLELGDSALYFCASNKQVMNSGANVLTFGAGSRLTVL.